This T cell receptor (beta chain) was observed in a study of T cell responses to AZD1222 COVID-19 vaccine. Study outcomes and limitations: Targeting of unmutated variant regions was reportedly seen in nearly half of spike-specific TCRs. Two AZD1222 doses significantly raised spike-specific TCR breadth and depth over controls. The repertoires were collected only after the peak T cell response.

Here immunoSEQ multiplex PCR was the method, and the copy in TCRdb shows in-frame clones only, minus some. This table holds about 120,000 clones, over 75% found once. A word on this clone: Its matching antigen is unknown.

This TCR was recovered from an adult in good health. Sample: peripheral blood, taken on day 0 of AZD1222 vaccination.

CDR3 in amino acids: CASSDRGGTPSYGYTF. CDR3 coding DNA: TGTGCCAGCAGTGATAGGGGGGGAACACCGAGCTATGGCTACACCTTC. The J gene is TRBJ1-2, the V gene TRBV25-1, with D tentatively TRBD1 (6 bases). CDR3 size: 16 residues. Germline V lookup: CDR1 MGHDK, CDR2 SYGVNS. The ends were cut back, 3 bases at V and 4 bases at J, with 18 bases in the middle.